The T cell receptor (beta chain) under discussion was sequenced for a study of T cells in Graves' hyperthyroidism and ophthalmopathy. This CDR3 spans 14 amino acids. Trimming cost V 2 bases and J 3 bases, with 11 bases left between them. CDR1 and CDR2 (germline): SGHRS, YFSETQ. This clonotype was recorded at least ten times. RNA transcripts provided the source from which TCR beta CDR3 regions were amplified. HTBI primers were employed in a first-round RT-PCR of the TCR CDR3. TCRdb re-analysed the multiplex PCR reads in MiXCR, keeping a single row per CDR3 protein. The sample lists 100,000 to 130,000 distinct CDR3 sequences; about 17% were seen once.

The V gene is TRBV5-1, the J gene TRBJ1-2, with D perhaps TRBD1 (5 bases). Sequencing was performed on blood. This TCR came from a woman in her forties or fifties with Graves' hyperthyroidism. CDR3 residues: CASSFRDGDYGYTF. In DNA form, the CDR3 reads TGCGCCAGCAGCTTCCGGGACGGGGACTATGGCTACACCTTC.